This T cell receptor (beta chain) was captured in a study of vaccination and CD4 T cells after COVID-19. Study background: The makeup of the convalescents was six males and four females, two of them Hispanic.

Treatment defined: roughly 10-day PBMC culture with coronavirus spike peptide pools or control peptides (ViraFEST assay). Two million PBMCs were grown per well alongside roughly 10 IU/ml IL-2 and 9.5 to 10 ug/ml peptide pools. With the Oncomine TCR Beta short-read assay, DNA from cultured CD4+ T cells was sequenced. TCRdb reanalysed the PCR reads using MiXCR and keeps one entry per CDR3 protein. The sample lists approximately 12,000 distinct CDR3 sequences; around 48% were seen once. Turning to this clonotype: What it binds is not known.

Findings and limits, study-wide: The appearance of a median approximately 90% of reactive clones in convalescent patients occurred only post-vaccination.

This receptor was obtained from a human donor who had recovered from COVID-19. The sample comprised CD4+ T cells from blood, cultured in vitro.

The CDR3 region is CASSEGTDFYGYTF. CDR3 DNA: TGTGCCAGCAGTGAGGGGACAGATTTCTATGGCTACACCTTC. The gene calls are TRBV2 and TRBJ1-2; TRBD1 matches 7 bases. Germline CDR1 is SNHLY and CDR2 is FYNNEI. The V gene end was trimmed by 3 bases and the J gene end by 4 bases; junction bases not matched to a gene: 5. This CDR3 has 14 amino acids.